The 7 T cell receptor beta chains reported below all come from one sample, sequenced in a study of PD-1 blockade in classical Hodgkin lymphoma. All patients relapsed after autologous stem cell transplantation, and brentuximab vedotin exposure varied. Measured with immunoSEQ multiplex PCR; TCRdb has only the in-frame clones, and not every one. The sample lists about 150,000 clones; around 84% were seen once. The source was peripheral blood mononuclear cells (PBMCs), collected before the second cycle of nivolumab. These receptors came from a human donor with classical Hodgkin lymphoma.

This sequence joins TRBV19 and TRBJ1-1; a possible D gene is TRBD1 (5 bases). The CDR3 covers 16 residues. V gave up 1 base and J gave up 12 bases, with 24 bases separating them. The germline gives CDR1 LNHDA, CDR2 SQIVND (reference sequence). The CDR3 here is CASSIGARDSPLETFF. The CDR3 DNA is TGTGCCAGTAGTATAGGAGCCCGGGACTCCCCCCTAGAGACTTTCTTT.

The chain links TRBV28 to TRBJ2-5; the D is unclear. Trimming stripped 8 bases from V and 6 bases from J, with 10 bases between. The CDR3 consists of 11 residues. Germline CDR1 is MDHEN and CDR2 is SYDVKM. The CDR3 coding sequence is TGTGCCAGCGCTAATATCCAGACCCAGTACTTC. Translation: CASANIQTQYF.

This clone has just a few counts. This chain joins TRBV2 and TRBJ1-2; 7 bases line up with TRBD1. Unmatched junction bases numbered 9, after V lost 7 bases and J lost 4 bases. Germline V CDR1 and CDR2: SNHLY, FYNNEI. This CDR3 is built from 14 residues. CDR3 bases: TGTGCCAGCATTGCCAGGGGGTCGGGCTATGGCTACACCTTC. This codes for CASIARGSGYGYTF.

This clone has just a few counts. The chain combines TRBV6-6 with TRBJ2-7, with D perhaps TRBD2 (5 bases). Per germline, CDR1 MNHNY and CDR2 SVGAGI (reference sequence). V shed 3 bases and J shed 5 bases, with 20 bases lying between them. The CDR3 extends over 16 amino acids. The CDR3 region has the DNA TGTGCCAGCAGTTATTTACCGAGCGGCACTGGGAACGAGCAGTACTTC. Protein product: CASSYLPSGTGNEQYF.

This chain links TRBV5-1 with TRBJ2-3; unclear D gene. Trimming pared 0 bases from V and 1 base from J, leaving 12 bases between. There are 16 residues in the CDR3. Per the germline V gene, CDR1 is SGHRS and CDR2 is YFSETQ. The CDR3 DNA reads as TGCGCCAGCAGCTTGGGAACGGGCTTAGGCACAGATACGCAGTATTTT. Its protein product is CASSLGTGLGTDTQYF.

This chain joins TRBV5-1 and TRBJ2-3, with 8 bases identical to TRBD2. V was clipped by 0 bases and J by 1 base; unmatched bases: 7. The CDR3 length is 17 residues. CDR1 and CDR2 (germline): SGHRS, YFSETQ. The CDR3 spells CASSLGGLGMGTDTQYF. The CDR3, as DNA: TGCGCCAGCAGCTTGGGGGGACTAGGTATGGGCACAGATACGCAGTATTTT.

The rearrangement joins TRBV7-9 to TRBJ2-3; 7 bases align to TRBD2. CDR3 length: 16 residues. Trimming cost V 3 bases and J 2 bases; bases outside gene matches: 8. Germline V CDR1 and CDR2: SEHNR, FQNEAQ (reference sequence). The CDR3 coding sequence is TGTGCCAGCAGCTTCGGGGGAGGGCGGGTCACAGATACGCAGTATTTT. Protein sequence: CASSFGGGRVTDTQYF.